This TCR beta chain was sequenced during a study of shared clonotypes between healthy human individuals. Overall study context: Aged 18 to 49, the donors were two women and a few men. Whole-study findings and limits: Clonotypes shared by all four sorted-subset donors had higher generation probabilities than non-shared clonotypes.

Turning to this clone: Antigen unknown.

The CDR3 runs to 15 residues. The junction had 8 bases not matched to a gene; V was cut back by 4 bases and J by 3 bases. Germline assignment: CDR1 MNHEY and CDR2 SVGAGI. Produced via immunoSEQ multiplex PCR; TCRdb's table is partial and in-frame only. The data show 400,000 to 600,000 clones, roughly 95% seen once. The source material was naive CD4+ T cells sorted from blood. Subset defined: CD45RA+ positively selected. The clonotype originates from a woman aged 25 to 39 in good health. V usage is TRBV6-5 and J usage is TRBJ2-7; 8 nucleotides agree with TRBD1. The CDR3 DNA sequence: TGTGCCAGCAGTTCAAACAGGGGGTTGAACTACGAGCAGTACTTC. Encoded protein: CASSSNRGLNYEQYF.